The rows below give T cell receptor beta chains drawn from one sample of a study of vaccination effects on CD4 cells after COVID-19. Their antigen targets remain unknown. Method: immunoSEQ multiplex PCR; TCRdb's copy keeps in-frame clones and lacks some. The sample has 15,000 to 20,000 clones; about 76% are singletons. Sequenced here: CD4+ T cells from PBMCs cultured with HCoV-NL63 spike peptides, sampled after COVID-19 vaccination. The receptors stem from a human donor who received a COVID-19 vaccine. The CDR3 runs from the conserved cysteine through the conserved F or W. A D gene is named only where the DNA matches it firmly. Expanded clones are given a class, and other clones once, few, many or no size at all.

clone_size j_call d_call cdr3_length v_call cdr3_aa cdr3_nt
- TRBJ1-2 - 11 TRBV29-1 CSGKGTYGYTF TGCAGCGGGAAAGGGACATATGGCTACACCTTC
- TRBJ1-1 - 12 TRBV27 CASSFPDGKAFF TGTGCCAGCAGTTTTCCGGACGGAAAAGCTTTCTTT
- TRBJ2-1 TRBD2 15 TRBV2 CAGRTSATLTNEQFF TGTGCCGGACGGACTAGCGCAACGCTGACCAATGAGCAGTTCTTC
once TRBJ1-3 - 17 TRBV5-6 CASSLRTVGPWRNTIYF TGTGCCAGCAGCTTGAGGACTGTGGGACCATGGAGAAACACCATATATTTT
- TRBJ2-1 - 15 TRBV3-1/TRBV3-2 CASSQDGRGYNEQFF TGTGCCAGCAGCCAAGATGGAAGGGGGTACAATGAGCAGTTCTTC
- TRBJ2-1 - 16 TRBV24-1 CATSEIRTNSYNEQFF TGTGCCACCAGTGAAATCAGGACAAACTCCTACAATGAGCAGTTCTTC
- TRBJ2-5 - 14 TRBV19 CASSPLQGSETQYF TGTGCCAGCAGCCCCCTCCAAGGGAGTGAGACCCAGTACTTC
- TRBJ2-5 - 12 TRBV30 CAWDRTPQTQYF TGTGCCTGGGATAGGACCCCGCAGACCCAGTACTTC
- TRBJ1-2 - 12 TRBV6-1 CASSEGGPPGTF TGTGCCAGCAGTGAAGGAGGGCCCCCTGGAACCTTC
- TRBJ1-1 TRBD1 13 TRBV5-4 CASSSGTGTEAFF TGTGCCAGCAGCTCCGGGACAGGCACTGAAGCTTTCTTT
- TRBJ2-2 TRBD2 14 TRBV6-5 CASQAGGKIGELFF TGTGCCAGCCAAGCGGGAGGGAAGATCGGGGAGCTGTTTTTT
- TRBJ1-3 - 14 TRBV6-1 CASSETAGVNTIYF TGTGCCAGCAGTGAAACGGCAGGGGTAAACACCATATATTTT
once TRBJ2-2 TRBD1 15 TRBV6-5 CASSSRTGGTGELFF TGTGCCAGCAGTTCTCGGACAGGCGGCACCGGGGAGCTGTTTTTT
- TRBJ2-5 - 15 TRBV6-1 CASSENRVVGETQYF TGTGCCAGCAGTGAAAACAGGGTGGTGGGAGAGACCCAGTACTTC
few TRBJ1-5 - 17 TRBV19 CASSIEGRAWGNQPQHF TGTGCCAGTAGTATCGAAGGCAGGGCATGGGGCAATCAGCCCCAGCATTTT
- TRBJ2-3 TRBD2 18 TRBV19 CASSIKDKGLYYADTQYF TGTGCCAGTAGTATAAAGGACAAGGGACTATATTATGCAGATACGCAGTATTTT
few TRBJ2-3 - 16 TRBV28 CASTSAGILSTDTQYF TGTGCCAGCACCTCAGCCGGGATTCTAAGCACAGATACGCAGTATTTT
- TRBJ2-7 TRBD2 15 TRBV27 CASSLMGLSGGEQYF TGTGCCAGCAGTTTAATGGGACTTTCCGGGGGGGAGCAGTACTTC
- TRBJ2-6 - 15 TRBV7-9 CASSLAGAGANVLTF TGTGCCAGCAGCTTAGCAGGGGCTGGGGCCAACGTCCTGACTTTC
few TRBJ2-7 - 11 TRBV11-2 CASGISYEQYF TGTGCCAGCGGAATCTCCTACGAGCAGTACTTC
- TRBJ2-2 - 13 TRBV5-1 CASSFGQPGELFF TGCGCCAGCAGCTTCGGACAGCCCGGGGAGCTGTTTTTT
- TRBJ1-5 - 13 TRBV12-5 CASGNLMDQPQHF TGTGCTAGTGGTAACCTTATGGATCAGCCCCAGCATTTT
- TRBJ2-7 TRBD2 14 TRBV28 CASSLSGSSYEQYF TGTGCCAGCAGTTTAAGCGGGAGCTCCTACGAGCAGTACTTC
few TRBJ2-2 TRBD2 15 TRBV7-2 CASSLTSDRAGELFF TGTGCCAGCAGCCTGACTAGCGACCGGGCCGGGGAGCTGTTTTTT
- TRBJ1-2 - 15 TRBV4-1 CASSQGGTGRDGYTF TGCGCCAGCAGCCAAGGGGGGACCGGGCGGGATGGCTACACCTTC
- TRBJ2-3 TRBD1 13 TRBV12-3/TRBV12-4 CASLRDRTDTQYF TGTGCCAGCCTCCGGGACAGGACAGATACGCAGTATTTT
- TRBJ2-1 - 15 TRBV10-3 CAIGKGETGYNEQFF TGTGCCATCGGGAAGGGGGAAACGGGCTACAATGAGCAGTTCTTC
- TRBJ1-2 - 13 TRBV30 CAWSVRGTYGYTF TGTGCCTGGAGTGTACGGGGGACCTATGGCTACACCTTC
- TRBJ1-2 - 15 TRBV5-4 CASSRGSTGSSSYTF TGTGCCAGCAGCAGAGGTAGTACAGGGTCCTCAAGCTACACCTTC
- TRBJ1-5 - 12 TRBV29-1 CSVSLQNQPQHF TGCAGCGTGAGTTTACAGAATCAGCCCCAGCATTTT
- TRBJ1-1 TRBD1 13 TRBV5-1 CASSFNRGTEAFF TGCGCCAGCAGCTTTAACAGGGGCACTGAAGCTTTCTTT
- TRBJ2-1 TRBD1 14 TRBV28 CASSFRQGYNEQFF TGTGCCAGCAGTTTCCGACAGGGTTACAATGAGCAGTTCTTC
- TRBJ1-4 - 15 TRBV7-2 CASSLGGVAPKKLFF TGTGCCAGCAGCTTAGGCGGGGTGGCTCCTAAAAAACTGTTTTTT
- TRBJ2-7 - 13 TRBV5-1 CASSLARGYEQYF TGCGCCAGCAGCTTGGCCAGGGGCTACGAGCAGTACTTC
- TRBJ1-4 - 15 TRBV15 CATSGRQATNEKLFF TGTGCCACCAGCGGTCGACAGGCAACTAATGAAAAACTGTTTTTT
- TRBJ1-1 - 14 TRBV5-4 CASSFEGRNTEAFF TGTGCCAGCAGCTTCGAAGGGCGGAACACTGAAGCTTTCTTT
- TRBJ2-1 - 11 TRBV10-3 CAAGPRNEQFF TGTGCCGCGGGACCGCGAAATGAGCAGTTCTTC
- TRBJ1-3 TRBD1 16 TRBV6-5 CASSYGTGYSGNTIYF TGTGCCAGCAGTTACGGGACAGGATACTCTGGAAACACCATATATTTT
few TRBJ2-7 TRBD1 14 TRBV18 CASSPFRTGKEQYF TGTGCCAGCTCACCGTTCCGGACAGGGAAAGAGCAGTACTTC
- TRBJ2-3 - 15 TRBV5-1 CASSMGGRMTDTQYF TGCGCCAGCAGCATGGGAGGACGGATGACAGATACGCAGTATTTT
- TRBJ1-3 TRBD1 16 TRBV30 CAWSAPATGVGNTIYF TGTGCCTGGAGTGCCCCCGCGACAGGGGTTGGAAACACCATATATTTT